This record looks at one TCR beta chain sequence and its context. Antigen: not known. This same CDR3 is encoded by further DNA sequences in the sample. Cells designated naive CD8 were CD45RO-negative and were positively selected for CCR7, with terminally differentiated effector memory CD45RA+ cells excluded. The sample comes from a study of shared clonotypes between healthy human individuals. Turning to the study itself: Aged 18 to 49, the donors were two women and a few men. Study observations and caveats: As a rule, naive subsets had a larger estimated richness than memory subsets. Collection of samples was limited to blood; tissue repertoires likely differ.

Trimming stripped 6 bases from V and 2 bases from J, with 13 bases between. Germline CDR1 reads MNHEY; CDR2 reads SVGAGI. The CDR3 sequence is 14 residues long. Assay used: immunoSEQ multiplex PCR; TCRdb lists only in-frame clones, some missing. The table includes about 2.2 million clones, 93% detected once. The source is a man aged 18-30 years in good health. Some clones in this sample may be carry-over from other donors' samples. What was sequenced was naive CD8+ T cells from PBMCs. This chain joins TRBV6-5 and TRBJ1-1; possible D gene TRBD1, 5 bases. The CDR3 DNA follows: TGTGCCAGCAGCTGGAGGCAGGGCAACACTGAAGCTTTCTTT. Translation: CASSWRQGNTEAFF.